The 14 T cell receptor beta chains given below trace back to one sample, sequenced in a study of molecular identifiers for immune sequencing clone quantification. TCRdb processed the PCR reads anew with MiXCR; each CDR3 protein has one entry. The sample has 490,000 or so distinct CDR3 sequences, about 21% seen once. The material sequenced was naive CD8+ T cells from blood, with Jurkat cell RNA spiked in. Subset described: FACS-sorted CD8+CD4-CCR7+CD45RA+ naive T cells. These receptors were taken from a human donor in good health. Some libraries in this study had Jurkat cell RNA spiked in.

This clonotype was found a few times. The V gene is TRBV15, the J gene TRBJ2-7; no reliable D call. This CDR3 has 11 residues. The V gene lost 9 bases and the J gene lost 5 bases, with 11 bases spanning the gap. The germline V gene has CDR1 LNHNV and CDR2 YYDKDF (reference sequence). CDR3 protein: CATPQRNEQYF. CDR3 nucleotides: TGTGCCACTCCACAGAGAAACGAGCAGTACTTC.

The J gene is TRBJ2-1, the V gene TRBV5-1; D is undetermined. The germline V gene has CDR1 SGHRS and CDR2 YFSETQ. V gave up 1 base and J gave up 6 bases, with 5 bases separating them. The CDR3 runs to 12 residues. Here the CDR3 reads CASSLQSNEQFF. The CDR3 DNA sequence: TGCGCCAGCAGCTTGCAGAGCAATGAGCAGTTCTTC.

The CDR3 loop is CSAARTASSYEQYF. CDR3 nucleotide sequence: TGCAGTGCCGCAAGGACAGCTAGCTCCTACGAGCAGTACTTC. The J gene is TRBJ2-7, the V gene TRBV20-1, with D possibly TRBD1 on 6 matching bases. V gave up 6 bases and J gave up 0 bases, with 15 bases separating them. This CDR3 comprises 14 residues. CDR1 DFQATT and CDR2 SNEGSKA come from the germline V gene (reference sequence).

This clonotype was counted between two and nine times. The CDR3: CASSLAGAGSPLHF. The CDR3 nucleotides are TGTGCCAGCAGCTTAGCCGGGGCCGGATCACCCCTCCACTTT. The chain uses TRBV7-9 and TRBJ1-6; D may be TRBD1 (5 bases). This CDR3 is 14 amino acids long. CDR1 is SEHNR and CDR2 is FQNEAQ in the germline V gene (reference sequence). V gave up 0 bases and J gave up 10 bases, with 10 bases separating them.

V gene TRBV20-1 combines with J gene TRBJ2-5; D is ambiguous. Germline values: CDR1 DFQATT, CDR2 SNEGSKA (reference sequence). CDR3 length: 13 amino acids. V lost 6 bases and J lost 1, with 12 bases in between. This chain's CDR3 is CSARSLSQETQYF. In DNA form, the CDR3 reads TGCAGTGCCCGATCACTTAGCCAAGAGACCCAGTACTTC.

This chain uses TRBV20-1 with TRBJ2-5; no clear D gene. CDR1 is DFQATT, CDR2 SNEGSKA, per germline (reference sequence). This CDR3 is built from 15 residues. Trimming took off 3 bases at V and 3 bases at J, with 17 bases between the two ends. The chain's CDR3 is CSASLTGRQKETQYF. The CDR3 DNA reads as TGCAGTGCTAGCTTAACCGGACGGCAAAAAGAGACCCAGTACTTC.

The chain joins TRBV12-3 or TRBV12-4 to TRBJ2-7, with D perhaps matching TRBD2 (5 bases). The CDR3 length is 13 residues. The V gene lost 5 bases and the J gene lost 7 bases, with 15 bases spanning the gap. The CDR3 spells CASSPLNPGEQYF. Here the CDR3 DNA reads TGTGCCAGCAGTCCGCTAAATCCGGGGGAGCAGTACTTC.

The rearrangement uses TRBV7-9 and TRBJ2-7; D remains ambiguous. Germline V gives CDR1 SEHNR, CDR2 FQNEAQ (reference sequence). With 4 bases removed from V and 4 bases from J, the gap between germline ends came to 11 bases. The CDR3 spans 13 residues. CDR3 amino acids: CASSSPASYEQYF. The DNA for the CDR3 is TGTGCCAGCAGCTCCCCCGCTTCTTACGAGCAGTACTTC.

This clonotype was seen only a few times. The chain carries TRBV4-3 and TRBJ2-5; 7 nucleotides agree with TRBD1. CDR1 is LGHNA, CDR2 YSLEER, per germline. The CDR3 is made up of 15 amino acids. The junction had 5 bases not matched to a gene; V was cut back by 2 bases and J by 2 bases. This CDR3 is CASSQYRDRQETQYF. The CDR3 coding sequence is TGCGCCAGCAGCCAATACCGGGACAGACAAGAGACCCAGTACTTC.

The table lists this clonotype with a few counts. The genes are TRBV20-1 and TRBJ1-1; D unclear. Trimming shortened V by 0 bases and J by 1 base, and 15 bases separated the two germline ends. The CDR3 totals 16 residues. Germline V CDR1 and CDR2: DFQATT, SNEGSKA (reference sequence). The CDR3 sequence: CSARDFRWGKNTEAFF. In nucleotides, the CDR3 is TGCAGTGCTAGAGATTTTCGATGGGGAAAGAACACTGAAGCTTTCTTT.

In the case of this clonotype: A read error may explain this, as a much larger clone is one base away. This sequence joins TRBV7-9 and TRBJ2-6, with a weak D call TRBD1 (5 bases). The CDR3 is made up of 16 amino acids. CDR1 SEHNR and CDR2 FQNEAQ come from the germline V gene (reference sequence). V lost 2 bases, J lost 0 bases, and 8 bases lay in between. The CDR3 loop is CASSLLGHSGANVLTF. The CDR3 DNA follows: TGTGCCAGCAGCTTACTGGGGCACTCTGGGGCCAACGTCCTGACTTTC.

This clonotype came up a few times. The V gene is TRBV7-9, the J gene TRBJ2-7; 9 bases line up with TRBD1. This CDR3 comprises 15 residues. Germline CDR1 SEHNR, CDR2 FQNEAQ (reference sequence). J gave up 3 bases and V 5 bases, and 8 bases lay outside the gene matches. CDR3 nucleotide sequence: TGTGCCAGCAGCCAACCCGGGACAGGGTACTACGAGCAGTACTTC. Translating it yields CASSQPGTGYYEQYF.

As concerns this clonotype: Given a much more abundant clone one base away, this may be a read error. The chain couples TRBV20-1 to TRBJ2-7; TRBD1 matches 9 bases. The germline gives CDR1 DFQATT, CDR2 SNEGSKA (reference sequence). This CDR3 contains 13 residues. The CDR3 sequence is CSARGDRAYEQHF. CDR3 sequence (DNA): TGCAGTGCTAGAGGGGACAGGGCCTACGAGCAGCACTTC.

This clonotype came up many times. The chain combines TRBV29-1 with TRBJ2-5; 15 positions match TRBD2. The CDR3 consists of 22 residues. Germline-derived CDR1 and CDR2 are SQVTM and ANQGSEA. Trimming removed 3 bases from V and 5 bases from J; junction bases left unmatched: 25. The CDR3 spells CSVDLTGQGAQGLAGGHETQYF. As DNA, the CDR3 is TGCAGCGTTGACCTTACAGGACAGGGGGCCCAAGGACTAGCGGGAGGGCATGAGACCCAGTACTTC.